The source of this TCR beta chain is a study of blood T cells in healthy people across ages. Findings and caveats of the study: TCR beta diversity per million T cells fell roughly linearly with age.

This clonotype was seen more than once but under ten times. As yet, its antigen is unknown. A single base separates this from a much larger clone, so it may be a read error. A J-beta primer mix and a sample-barcoded 5' primer were used in a second PCR of roughly 6 to 12 cycles. In TCRdb, the 5' RACE reads were re-called with MiXCR into one record per CDR3 protein. In the table there are 550,000 to 750,000 distinct CDR3 sequences, around 21% of which are singletons. The CDR3 is made up of 20 amino acids. The germline CDR1 and CDR2 sequences are SQVTM and ANQGSEA. Trimming removed 6 bases from V and 1 base from J, with 33 bases in between.

Material: blood. The chain is built from TRBV29-1 and TRBJ1-1; tentative D call: TRBD1 (5 bases). This clonotype was sampled from a man aged 65 to 85 in good health. The chain's CDR3 is CSVEKGRGTLFSLTNTEAFF. The CDR3 DNA sequence: TGCAGCGTCGAAAAGGGGAGGGGTACTTTATTCAGTCTTACGAACACTGAAGCTTTCTTT. The full variable domain, completed using reference TRBV29-1 and TRBJ1-1, is SAVISQKPSRDICQRGTSLTIQCQVDSQVTMMFWYRQQPGQSLTLIATANQGSEATYESGFVIDKFPISRPNLTFSTLTVSNMSPEDSSIYLCSVEKGRGTLFSLTNTEAFFGQGTRLTVV.